Sequencing of this T cell receptor beta chain was carried out in a study of blood T cell repertoires in COVID-19. Study in general: T cells, B-cell-depleted T cells, or PBMCs provided the cDNA or gDNA that served as material.

This clone was seen more than once but under ten times. Original methodology: Quantification of nucleated cells was approximated via reference gene primer amplification. Some clones are missing from TCRdb's copy, which holds only in-frame ones; the method was immunoSEQ multiplex PCR. V, J and clone size were drawn from that table, and D and trimming were deduced from the DNA. The table has approximately 210,000 clones, around four fifths seen once; the top ten hold approximately 12%. This CDR3 is 18 amino acids long. The V gene's germline CDR1 is MNHNS and CDR2 SASEGT. Trimming took 2 bases from V and 3 from J; bases not matched to a gene: 12.

Sequencing was done on a sample of PBMCs or T cells enriched from blood (not recorded which). The chain carries TRBV6-1 and TRBJ2-1; TRBD2 agrees at 8 bases. The sequence derives from a man aged 40-50 years who had recovered from COVID-19. The CDR3 bases are TGTGCCAGCAGTGAAATCTACCGGGTAGCGGGGCACTACAATGAGCAGTTCTTC. This encodes CASSEIYRVAGHYNEQFF.